Listed below are T cell receptor beta chains from one sample, sequenced in a study of shared clonotypes between healthy human individuals. The method was immunoSEQ multiplex PCR; TCRdb's version includes in-frame clones alone and lacks a portion of them. The table has fewer than 850,000 clones, about 92% seen once. The sample taken for sequencing was memory CD8+ T cells from PBMCs. These receptors all stem from a man younger than 35 in good health. Some clones in this sample may be carry-over from other donors' samples. The CDR3 runs from the conserved cysteine through the conserved F or W. A D gene is named only where the DNA matches it firmly. Clone size is shown for a subset of rows, as once, few, many or a class of expanded clone.

CDR3 protein: CASKKGSYTF
CDR3 DNA: TGTGCCAGCAAAAAGGGGAGCTACACCTTC
clone size: -
J gene: TRBJ1-2
V gene: TRBV6-5
D gene: -

CDR3 protein: CASSLWREGRDAGELFF
CDR3 DNA: TGTGCCAGCAGCTTATGGCGGGAGGGCCGAGACGCCGGGGAGCTGTTTTTT
clone size: once
J gene: TRBJ2-2
V gene: TRBV7-2
D gene: TRBD2

CDR3 protein: CASSSDFLVGNQPQHF
CDR3 DNA: TGTGCCAGCAGCTCTGATTTTTTGGTAGGCAATCAGCCCCAGCATTTT
clone size: -
J gene: TRBJ1-5
V gene: TRBV11-2
D gene: -

CDR3 protein: CASSLLSSGGYEQYF
CDR3 DNA: TGTGCCAGCAGCTTATTGAGCTCGGGAGGTTACGAGCAGTACTTC
clone size: once
J gene: TRBJ2-7
V gene: TRBV7-9
D gene: TRBD2

CDR3 protein: CAISEAPRSVWSSYEQYF
CDR3 DNA: TGTGCCATCAGTGAGGCTCCACGATCGGTCTGGAGCTCCTACGAGCAGTACTTC
clone size: -
J gene: TRBJ2-7
V gene: TRBV10-3
D gene: -

CDR3 protein: CASSYSRQGTGELFF
CDR3 DNA: TGTGCCAGCAGTTACTCAAGACAGGGCACCGGGGAGCTGTTTTTT
clone size: -
J gene: TRBJ2-2
V gene: TRBV6-5
D gene: TRBD1

CDR3 protein: CASSALGGFGTGELFF
CDR3 DNA: TGTGCCAGCAGTGCTCTGGGGGGTTTCGGAACCGGGGAGCTGTTTTTT
clone size: -
J gene: TRBJ2-2
V gene: TRBV6-1
D gene: -

CDR3 protein: CASSPEMAAAQETQYF
CDR3 DNA: TGCGCCAGCAGCCCCGAGATGGCGGCGGCTCAAGAGACCCAGTACTTC
clone size: -
J gene: TRBJ2-5
V gene: TRBV5-1
D gene: -

CDR3 protein: CASSDRGRVETQYF
CDR3 DNA: TGTGCCAGCTCCGACAGGGGACGGGTGGAGACCCAGTACTTC
clone size: once
J gene: TRBJ2-5
V gene: TRBV18
D gene: TRBD1

CDR3 protein: CASRYTENTGELFF
CDR3 DNA: TGTGCCAGCAGGTACACAGAGAACACCGGGGAGCTGTTTTTT
clone size: -
J gene: TRBJ2-2
V gene: TRBV28
D gene: -

CDR3 protein: CASSQDWGVRTNTEAFF
CDR3 DNA: TGCGCCAGCAGCCAAGATTGGGGGGTCCGGACTAACACTGAAGCTTTCTTT
clone size: -
J gene: TRBJ1-1
V gene: TRBV4-1
D gene: -

CDR3 protein: CASSKRTEVGEQYF
CDR3 DNA: TGTGCCAGCAGCAAAAGGACCGAGGTTGGGGAGCAGTACTTC
clone size: -
J gene: TRBJ2-7
V gene: TRBV7-9
D gene: -

CDR3 protein: CASSQPQGGNTEAFF
CDR3 DNA: TGTGCCAGCAGTCAACCGCAGGGGGGGAACACTGAAGCTTTCTTT
clone size: -
J gene: TRBJ1-1
V gene: TRBV28
D gene: TRBD1

CDR3 protein: CASSLTRDNEQFF
CDR3 DNA: TGTGCCAGCAGCTTAACCCGGGACAATGAGCAGTTCTTC
clone size: -
J gene: TRBJ2-1
V gene: TRBV7-6
D gene: -

CDR3 protein: CASSEAEAGDGNTEAFF
CDR3 DNA: TGTGCCAGCAGTGAAGCGGAGGCAGGGGACGGCAACACTGAAGCTTTCTTT
clone size: -
J gene: TRBJ1-1
V gene: TRBV2
D gene: -

CDR3 protein: CASALGQGHQPQHF
CDR3 DNA: TGTGCCAGCGCCTTGGGACAGGGTCATCAGCCCCAGCATTTT
clone size: -
J gene: TRBJ1-5
V gene: TRBV28
D gene: TRBD1

CDR3 protein: CASTPRGAGTDTQYF
CDR3 DNA: TGCGCCAGCACCCCCCGGGGAGCGGGCACAGATACGCAGTATTTT
clone size: -
J gene: TRBJ2-3
V gene: TRBV5-1
D gene: -

CDR3 protein: CASSEGDRGAGELFF
CDR3 DNA: TGTGCCAGCAGTGAAGGGGACAGGGGCGCCGGGGAGCTGTTTTTT
clone size: -
J gene: TRBJ2-2
V gene: TRBV6-4
D gene: TRBD1

CDR3 protein: CASSYSNTNTEAFF
CDR3 DNA: TGTGCCAGCAGTTACTCAAACACGAACACTGAAGCTTTCTTT
clone size: once
J gene: TRBJ1-1
V gene: TRBV6-5
D gene: -

CDR3 protein: CASSVAKTSGANVLTF
CDR3 DNA: TGTGCCAGCAGCGTAGCGAAAACCTCTGGGGCCAACGTCCTGACTTTC
clone size: -
J gene: TRBJ2-6
V gene: TRBV9
D gene: -

CDR3 protein: CASSPTGTAATSTDTQYF
CDR3 DNA: TGCGCCAGTTCACCTACCGGGACGGCAGCCACTAGCACAGATACGCAGTATTTT
clone size: -
J gene: TRBJ2-3
V gene: TRBV5-1
D gene: -

CDR3 protein: CASRGDTDSHNEQFF
CDR3 DNA: TGTGCCAGTAGGGGGGACACGGACTCTCACAATGAGCAGTTCTTC
clone size: -
J gene: TRBJ2-1
V gene: TRBV19
D gene: -

CDR3 protein: CASSGSAEMGQKLFF
CDR3 DNA: TGTGCCAGCAGTGGGAGTGCGGAAATGGGGCAAAAACTGTTTTTT
clone size: once
J gene: TRBJ1-4
V gene: TRBV2
D gene: -

CDR3 protein: CARSIRTTQGDIQYF
CDR3 DNA: TGTGCCAGAAGCATAAGGACCACCCAAGGAGACATTCAGTACTTC
clone size: -
J gene: TRBJ2-4
V gene: TRBV5-3
D gene: -

CDR3 protein: CASSRSGPDLRVQYF
CDR3 DNA: TGTGCCAGCAGCCGGTCGGGACCCGACCTTCGCGTGCAGTACTTC
clone size: -
J gene: TRBJ2-7
V gene: TRBV7-9
D gene: -

CDR3 protein: CASSSPSKDSGQFF
CDR3 DNA: TGTGCCAGCAGCTCCCCATCAAAGGATAGCGGGCAGTTCTTC
clone size: -
J gene: TRBJ2-1
V gene: TRBV9
D gene: -

CDR3 protein: CASSHADSRSYNEQFF
CDR3 DNA: TGCGCCAGCAGCCATGCGGACAGTAGATCCTACAATGAGCAGTTCTTC
clone size: -
J gene: TRBJ2-1
V gene: TRBV4-1
D gene: -

CDR3 protein: CASSRLPGLLYEQYF
CDR3 DNA: TGTGCCAGCAGTCGTTTACCGGGGCTTCTCTACGAGCAGTACTTC
clone size: -
J gene: TRBJ2-7
V gene: TRBV27
D gene: -

CDR3 protein: CASSLGQSGYTF
CDR3 DNA: TGTGCCAGCAGCTTGGGTCAGAGCGGCTACACCTTC
clone size: once
J gene: TRBJ1-2
V gene: TRBV5-5
D gene: -

CDR3 protein: CASSQEGYNEQFF
CDR3 DNA: TGCGCCAGCAGCCAAGAGGGGTACAATGAGCAGTTCTTC
clone size: -
J gene: TRBJ2-1
V gene: TRBV4-1
D gene: -

CDR3 protein: CSVVVGRVETDTQYF
CDR3 DNA: TGCAGCGTTGTAGTCGGCAGGGTAGAGACAGATACGCAGTATTTT
clone size: -
J gene: TRBJ2-3
V gene: TRBV29-1
D gene: -

CDR3 protein: CASKLWCTQSRANVLTF
CDR3 DNA: TGTGCCAGCAAACTTTGGTGTACACAAAGTCGGGCCAACGTCCTGACTTTC
clone size: once
J gene: TRBJ2-6
V gene: TRBV5-2
D gene: -

CDR3 protein: CASSPGTGELFF
CDR3 DNA: TGTGCCAGCAGTCCAGGTACCGGGGAGCTGTTTTTT
clone size: -
J gene: TRBJ2-2
V gene: TRBV27
D gene: -

CDR3 protein: CASSQGVWGLNTEAFF
CDR3 DNA: TGTGCCAGCAGCCAAGGGGTGTGGGGGCTGAACACTGAAGCTTTCTTT
clone size: few
J gene: TRBJ1-1
V gene: TRBV4-2
D gene: -

CDR3 protein: CSVERGPRSTEAFF
CDR3 DNA: TGCAGCGTTGAGAGGGGACCCCGGAGCACTGAAGCTTTCTTT
clone size: -
J gene: TRBJ1-1
V gene: TRBV29-1
D gene: -

CDR3 protein: CASSLYSRGETQYF
CDR3 DNA: TGTGCCAGCAGTTTATATTCTCGCGGAGAGACCCAGTACTTC
clone size: -
J gene: TRBJ2-5
V gene: TRBV28
D gene: -

CDR3 protein: CASSQDRGRNQPQHF
CDR3 DNA: TGTGCCAGCTCCCAAGACAGGGGGCGCAATCAGCCCCAGCATTTT
clone size: few
J gene: TRBJ1-5
V gene: TRBV18
D gene: TRBD1

CDR3 protein: CASSQEIWDRDETQYF
CDR3 DNA: TGTGCCAGCAGCCAAGAAATCTGGGACAGGGATGAGACCCAGTACTTC
clone size: -
J gene: TRBJ2-5
V gene: TRBV14
D gene: TRBD1

CDR3 protein: CASSEGTGGLYNEQFF
CDR3 DNA: TGTGCCAGCAGTGAAGGAACAGGGGGCCTCTACAATGAGCAGTTCTTC
clone size: -
J gene: TRBJ2-1
V gene: TRBV25-1
D gene: TRBD1

CDR3 protein: CASRGGEDTQYF
CDR3 DNA: TGTGCCAGCCGCGGGGGTGAGGATACGCAGTATTTT
clone size: -
J gene: TRBJ2-3
V gene: TRBV7-9
D gene: TRBD2

CDR3 protein: CASSLGTVSSGANVLTF
CDR3 DNA: TGTGCCAGCAGCTTGGGGACAGTCAGCTCTGGGGCCAACGTCCTGACTTTC
clone size: -
J gene: TRBJ2-6
V gene: TRBV7-2
D gene: TRBD1

CDR3 protein: CAISGNLDEQYF
CDR3 DNA: TGTGCCATCAGTGGCAACTTAGACGAGCAGTACTTC
clone size: once
J gene: TRBJ2-7
V gene: TRBV10-3
D gene: -

CDR3 protein: CASSFTGAGDRKLFF
CDR3 DNA: TGTGCCAGCAGTTTTACCGGGGCCGGGGATCGAAAACTGTTTTTT
clone size: -
J gene: TRBJ1-4
V gene: TRBV27
D gene: -

CDR3 protein: CASSTDPYTGNTEAFF
CDR3 DNA: TGTGCCAGCAGCACTGACCCCTATACTGGGAACACTGAAGCTTTCTTT
clone size: -
J gene: TRBJ1-1
V gene: TRBV5-6
D gene: -

CDR3 protein: CASSLTGPGYGYTF
CDR3 DNA: TGTGCCAGCAGTCTAACAGGGCCCGGCTATGGCTACACCTTC
clone size: once
J gene: TRBJ1-2
V gene: TRBV6-1
D gene: -

CDR3 protein: CATSRARTREQYF
CDR3 DNA: TGTGCCACCAGCAGAGCGAGGACGAGAGAGCAGTACTTC
clone size: once
J gene: TRBJ2-7
V gene: TRBV15
D gene: -

CDR3 protein: CASSFGVVYNEQFF
CDR3 DNA: TGTGCCAGCAGCTTTGGGGTAGTTTACAATGAGCAGTTCTTC
clone size: -
J gene: TRBJ2-1
V gene: TRBV7-9
D gene: -

CDR3 protein: CASSIRDYLMDTQYF
CDR3 DNA: TGTGCCAGTAGTATCCGGGACTACCTGATGGATACGCAGTATTTT
clone size: -
J gene: TRBJ2-3
V gene: TRBV19
D gene: TRBD2

CDR3 protein: CAIRKEETQYF
CDR3 DNA: TGTGCCATCAGGAAAGAAGAGACCCAGTACTTC
clone size: -
J gene: TRBJ2-5
V gene: TRBV10-3
D gene: -

CDR3 protein: CASSRRRQETQYF
CDR3 DNA: TGCGCCAGCAGCCGACGCAGGCAAGAGACCCAGTACTTC
clone size: few
J gene: TRBJ2-5
V gene: TRBV4-1
D gene: -

CDR3 protein: CASSQVIYTGPSTEAFF
CDR3 DNA: TGTGCCAGCAGCCAAGTTATTTATACAGGGCCTAGTACTGAAGCTTTCTTT
clone size: -
J gene: TRBJ1-1
V gene: TRBV14
D gene: -

CDR3 protein: CASSLDGRTGDPETQYF
CDR3 DNA: TGTGCCAGCAGCTTGGATGGACGGACAGGGGACCCAGAGACCCAGTACTTC
clone size: -
J gene: TRBJ2-5
V gene: TRBV5-8
D gene: TRBD1

CDR3 protein: CASSKAGSGRKYEQYF
CDR3 DNA: TGTGCCAGCAGCAAAGCAGGTAGCGGGAGGAAGTACGAGCAGTACTTC
clone size: once
J gene: TRBJ2-7
V gene: TRBV21-1
D gene: -

CDR3 protein: CASSQEYTGELFF
CDR3 DNA: TGCGCCAGCAGCCAAGAGTACACCGGGGAGCTGTTTTTT
clone size: -
J gene: TRBJ2-2
V gene: TRBV4-1
D gene: -